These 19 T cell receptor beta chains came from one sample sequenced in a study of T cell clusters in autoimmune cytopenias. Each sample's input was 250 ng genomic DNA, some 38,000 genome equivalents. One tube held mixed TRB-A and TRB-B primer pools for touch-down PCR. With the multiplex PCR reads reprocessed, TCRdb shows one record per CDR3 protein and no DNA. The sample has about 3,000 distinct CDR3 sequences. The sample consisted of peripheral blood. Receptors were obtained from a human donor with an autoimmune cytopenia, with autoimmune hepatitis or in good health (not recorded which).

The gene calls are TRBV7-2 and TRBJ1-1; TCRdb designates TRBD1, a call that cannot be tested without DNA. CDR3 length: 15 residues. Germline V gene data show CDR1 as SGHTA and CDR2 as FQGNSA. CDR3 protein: CASSLGGQENTEAFF.

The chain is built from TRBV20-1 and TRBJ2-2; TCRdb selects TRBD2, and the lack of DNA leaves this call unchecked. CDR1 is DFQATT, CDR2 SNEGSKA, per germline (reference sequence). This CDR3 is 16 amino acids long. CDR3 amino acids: CSARDAAREIAGELFF.

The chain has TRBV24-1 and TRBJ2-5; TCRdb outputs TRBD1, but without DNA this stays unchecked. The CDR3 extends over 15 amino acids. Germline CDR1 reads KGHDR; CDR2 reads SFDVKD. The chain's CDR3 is CATSDYWGAGETQYF.

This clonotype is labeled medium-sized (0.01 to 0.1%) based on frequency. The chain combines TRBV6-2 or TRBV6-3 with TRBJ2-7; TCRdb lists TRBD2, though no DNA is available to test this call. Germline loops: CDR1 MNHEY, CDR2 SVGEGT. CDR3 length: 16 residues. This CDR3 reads CASSPPVRRGTYEQYF.

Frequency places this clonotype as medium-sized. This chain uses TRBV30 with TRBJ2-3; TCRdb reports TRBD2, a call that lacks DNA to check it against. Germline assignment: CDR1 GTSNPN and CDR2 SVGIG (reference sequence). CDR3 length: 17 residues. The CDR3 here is CAWSLGAGGPPTDTQYF.

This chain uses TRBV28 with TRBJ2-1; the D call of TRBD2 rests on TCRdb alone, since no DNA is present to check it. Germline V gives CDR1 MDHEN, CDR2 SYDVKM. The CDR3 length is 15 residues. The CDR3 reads CASSAGLAVGHEQFF.

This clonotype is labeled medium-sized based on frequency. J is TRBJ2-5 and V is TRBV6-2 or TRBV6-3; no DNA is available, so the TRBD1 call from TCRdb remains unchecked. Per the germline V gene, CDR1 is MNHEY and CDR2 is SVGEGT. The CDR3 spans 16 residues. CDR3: CASSKDQQDFLETQYF.

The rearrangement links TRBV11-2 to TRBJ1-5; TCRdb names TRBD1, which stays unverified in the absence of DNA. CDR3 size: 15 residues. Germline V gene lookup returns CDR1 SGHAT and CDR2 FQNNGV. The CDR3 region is CASSLDRGGNQPQHF. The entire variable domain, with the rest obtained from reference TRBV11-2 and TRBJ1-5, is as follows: EAGVAQSPRYKIIEKRQSVAFWCNPISGHATLYWYQQILGQGPKLLIQFQNNGVVDDSQLPKDRFSAERLKGVDSTLKIQPAKLEDSAVYLCASSLDRGGNQPQHFGDGTRLSIL.

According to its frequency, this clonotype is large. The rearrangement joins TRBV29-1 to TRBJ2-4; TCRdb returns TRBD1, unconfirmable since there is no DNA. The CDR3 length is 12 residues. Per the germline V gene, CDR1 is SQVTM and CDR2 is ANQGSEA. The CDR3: CSGGPNQGVQYF.

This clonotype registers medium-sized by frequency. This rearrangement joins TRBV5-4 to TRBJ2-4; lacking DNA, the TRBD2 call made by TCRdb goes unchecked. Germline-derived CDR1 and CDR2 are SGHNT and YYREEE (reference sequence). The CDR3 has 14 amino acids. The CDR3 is CASSWIGTSGIQYF.

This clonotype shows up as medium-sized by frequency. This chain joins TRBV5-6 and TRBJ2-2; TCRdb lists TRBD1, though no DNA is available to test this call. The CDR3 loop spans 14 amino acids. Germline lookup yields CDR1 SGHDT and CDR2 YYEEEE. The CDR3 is CASSYGTKAGELFF.

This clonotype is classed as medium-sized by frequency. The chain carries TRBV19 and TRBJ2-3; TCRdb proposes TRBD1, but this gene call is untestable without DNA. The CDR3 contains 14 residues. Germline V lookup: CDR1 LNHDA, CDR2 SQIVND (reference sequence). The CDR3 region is CASSLQGWADTQYF.

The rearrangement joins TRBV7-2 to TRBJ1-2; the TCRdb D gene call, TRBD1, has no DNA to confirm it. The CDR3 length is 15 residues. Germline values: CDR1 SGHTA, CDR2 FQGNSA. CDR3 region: CASSPRGQPYYGYTF.

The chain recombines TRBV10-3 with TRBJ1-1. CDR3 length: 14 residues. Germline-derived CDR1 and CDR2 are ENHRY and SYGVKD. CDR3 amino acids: CAISEVQMNTEAFF.

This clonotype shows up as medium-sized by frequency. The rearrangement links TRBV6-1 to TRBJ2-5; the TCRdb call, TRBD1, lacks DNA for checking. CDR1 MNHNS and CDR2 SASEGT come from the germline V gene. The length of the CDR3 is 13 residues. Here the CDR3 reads CASNRGFKETQYF.

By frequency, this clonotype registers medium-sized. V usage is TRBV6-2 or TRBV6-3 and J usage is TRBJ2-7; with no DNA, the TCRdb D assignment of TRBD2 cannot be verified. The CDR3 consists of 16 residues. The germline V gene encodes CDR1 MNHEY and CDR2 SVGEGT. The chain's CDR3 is CASSSTLAGDSYEQYF.

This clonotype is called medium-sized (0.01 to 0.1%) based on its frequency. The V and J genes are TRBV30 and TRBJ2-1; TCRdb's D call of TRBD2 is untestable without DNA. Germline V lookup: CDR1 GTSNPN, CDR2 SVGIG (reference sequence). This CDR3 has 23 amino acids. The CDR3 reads CAWVQKGRPRGTSGGNYYNEQFF.

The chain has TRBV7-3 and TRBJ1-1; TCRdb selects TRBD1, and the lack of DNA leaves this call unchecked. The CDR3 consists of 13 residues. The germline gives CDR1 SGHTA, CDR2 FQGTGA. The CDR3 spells CASSPQGLTEAFF. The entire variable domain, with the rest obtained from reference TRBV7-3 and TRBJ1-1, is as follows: GAGVSQTPSNKVTEKGKYVELRCDPISGHTALYWYRQSLGQGPEFLIYFQGTGAADDSGLPNDRFFAVRPEGSVSTLKIQRTERGDSAVYLCASSPQGLTEAFFGQGTRLTVV.

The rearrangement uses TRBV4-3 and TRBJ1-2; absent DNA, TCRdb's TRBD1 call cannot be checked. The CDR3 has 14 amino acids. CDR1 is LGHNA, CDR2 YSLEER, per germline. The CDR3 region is CASSQTTGGLGYTF.